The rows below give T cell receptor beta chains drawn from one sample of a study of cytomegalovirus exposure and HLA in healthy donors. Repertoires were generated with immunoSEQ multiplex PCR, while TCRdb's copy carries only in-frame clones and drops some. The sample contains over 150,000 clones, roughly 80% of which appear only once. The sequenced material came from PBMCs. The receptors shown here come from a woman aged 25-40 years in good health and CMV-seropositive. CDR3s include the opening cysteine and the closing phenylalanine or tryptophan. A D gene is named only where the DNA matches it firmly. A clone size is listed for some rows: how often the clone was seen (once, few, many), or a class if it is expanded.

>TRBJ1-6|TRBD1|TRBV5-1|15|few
CASSLSTGVNSPLHF
TGCGCCAGCAGCTTGTCGACAGGGGTCAATTCACCCCTCCACTTT
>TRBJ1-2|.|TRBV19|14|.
CASSIGFRGYGYTF
TGTGCCAGTAGTATAGGGTTCCGAGGCTATGGCTACACCTTC
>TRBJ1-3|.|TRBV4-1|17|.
CASSQEGTGGIGNTIYF
TGCGCCAGCAGCCAAGAGGGGACGGGAGGGATCGGAAACACCATATATTTT
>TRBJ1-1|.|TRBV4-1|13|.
CASSLTGNTEAFF
TGCGCCAGCAGCCTCACAGGGAACACTGAAGCTTTCTTT
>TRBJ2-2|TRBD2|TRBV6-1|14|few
CASGPGLAPGELFF
TGTGCCAGCGGGCCGGGACTAGCCCCCGGGGAGCTGTTTTTT
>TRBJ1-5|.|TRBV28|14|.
CASSLGGGNQPQHF
TGTGCCAGCAGTTTAGGAGGGGGCAATCAGCCCCAGCATTTT
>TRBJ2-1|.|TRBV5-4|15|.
CASSLGGGTDNEQFF
TGTGCCAGCAGCTTGGGAGGCGGGACTGACAATGAGCAGTTCTTC
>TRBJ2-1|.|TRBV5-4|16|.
CASVAGGETPYNEQFF
TGTGCCAGCGTAGCTGGAGGTGAAACACCATACAATGAGCAGTTCTTC
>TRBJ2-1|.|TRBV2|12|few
CAWRAIYNEQFF
TGTGCCTGGAGGGCTATCTACAATGAGCAGTTCTTC
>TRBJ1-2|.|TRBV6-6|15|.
CASTPRGGENYGYTF
TGTGCCAGCACCCCACGGGGAGGGGAAAACTATGGCTACACCTTC
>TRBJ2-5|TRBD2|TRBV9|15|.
CASSVTGLAGETQYF
TGTGCCAGCAGCGTAACAGGACTAGCAGGAGAGACCCAGTACTTC
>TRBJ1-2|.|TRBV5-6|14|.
CASSLFSTNYGYTF
TGTGCCAGCAGCTTGTTCAGTACTAACTATGGCTACACCTTC
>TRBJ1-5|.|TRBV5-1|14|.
CASSPGGGVRPQHF
TGCGCCAGCAGTCCCGGGGGGGGAGTTCGGCCCCAGCATTTT
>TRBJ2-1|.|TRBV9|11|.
CASSPGVEQFF
TGTGCCAGCAGCCCCGGGGTTGAGCAGTTCTTC
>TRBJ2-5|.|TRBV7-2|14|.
CASSLVGSPETQYF
TGTGCCAGCAGCTTAGTGGGCTCCCCGGAGACCCAGTACTTC
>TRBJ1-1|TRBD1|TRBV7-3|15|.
CASSPRTGENTEAFF
TGTGCCAGCAGCCCTCGGACAGGGGAGAACACTGAAGCTTTCTTT
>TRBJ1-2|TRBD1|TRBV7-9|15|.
CASTLMKTGANGYTF
TGTGCCAGCACACTAATGAAGACAGGGGCCAATGGCTACACCTTC
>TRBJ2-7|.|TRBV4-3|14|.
CASSPGAASYEQYF
TGCGCCAGCAGCCCAGGGGCAGCGTCCTACGAGCAGTACTTC
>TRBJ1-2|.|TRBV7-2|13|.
CASSLVRQLGYTF
TGTGCCAGCAGCTTAGTACGACAGCTTGGCTACACCTTC
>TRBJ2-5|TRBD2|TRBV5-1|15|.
CASSLRSGGAETQYF
TGCGCCAGCAGCTTGAGGAGCGGGGGGGCTGAGACCCAGTACTTC
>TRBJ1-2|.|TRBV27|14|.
CASSLVPEVGGYTF
TGTGCCAGCAGTTTAGTACCTGAGGTGGGTGGCTACACCTTC
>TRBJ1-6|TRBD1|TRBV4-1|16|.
CASSQDFTQGNSPLHF
TGCGCCAGCAGCCAAGATTTTACACAGGGGAATTCACCCCTCCACTTT
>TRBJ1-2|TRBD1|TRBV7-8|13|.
CASSPDRERGYTF
TGTGCCAGCAGCCCGGACAGGGAGAGAGGCTACACCTTC
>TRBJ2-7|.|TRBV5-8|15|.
CASSSGVIPWDEQYF
TGTGCCAGCAGCTCGGGGGTGATTCCCTGGGACGAGCAGTACTTC
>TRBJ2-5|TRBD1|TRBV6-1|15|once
CASRIGTALQETQYF
TGTGCCAGCAGGATCGGGACAGCGCTTCAAGAGACCCAGTACTTC
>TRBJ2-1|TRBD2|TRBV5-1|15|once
CASSLWAGGQVEQFF
TGCGCCAGCAGCTTGTGGGCGGGGGGGCAGGTTGAGCAGTTCTTC
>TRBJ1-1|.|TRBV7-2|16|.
CASSPLRVFLNTEAFF
TGTGCCAGCAGCCCCCTCAGGGTTTTTTTGAACACTGAAGCTTTCTTT
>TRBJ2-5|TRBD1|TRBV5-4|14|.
CASSLNRGRETQYF
TGTGCCAGCAGCTTGAACAGGGGGCGGGAGACCCAGTACTTC
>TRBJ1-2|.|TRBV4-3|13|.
CASSERDNYGYTF
TGCGCCAGCAGCGAGAGGGATAACTATGGCTACACCTTC
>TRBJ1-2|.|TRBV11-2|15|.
CASSPAVQPNYGYTF
TGTGCCAGCAGCCCGGCGGTCCAACCTAACTATGGCTACACCTTC
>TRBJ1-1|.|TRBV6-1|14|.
CASSEARRSTEAFF
TGTGCCAGCAGTGAAGCGAGGCGGAGCACTGAAGCTTTCTTT